Following are 5 T cell receptor beta chains from one sample sequenced in a study of a mutant IDH1 vaccine in newly diagnosed glioma. TCRdb's table, derived via immunoSEQ multiplex PCR, lists solely in-frame clones and lacks some. This table has about 68,000 clones, around 79% appearing once. Time point defined: baseline, week 1 (first vaccination visit). Noted treatment: pre-vaccination baseline after standard-of-care therapy. The material sequenced was PBMCs, taken from a glioma patient treated with radiotherapy, temozolomide or both. The receptors were sampled from a middle-aged man with glioma.

DNA of the CDR3: TGTGCCACCATTCGTGCGGGGGCCCAAGAGACCCAGTACTTC. It is translated as CATIRAGAQETQYF. The chain links TRBV5-4 to TRBJ2-5; perhaps TRBD2 as D (7 bases). The CDR3 is made up of 14 amino acids. Germline loops: CDR1 SGHNT, CDR2 YYREEE (reference sequence). V lost 9 bases and J 1 base, leaving 16 bases between the germline ends. The variable domain in full, completed from reference TRBV5-4 and TRBJ2-5, reads ETGVTQSPTHLIKTRGQQVTLRCSSQSGHNTVSWYQQALGQGPQFIFQYYREEENGRGNFPPRFSGLQFPNYSSELNVNALELDDSALYLCATIRAGAQETQYFGPGTRLLVL.

CDR3 sequence: CASSLTNGETQYF. CDR3 nucleotides: TGCGCCAGCAGCTTGACAAACGGAGAGACCCAGTACTTC. The gene calls are TRBV5-1 and TRBJ2-5; D remains ambiguous. Trimming took 1 base from V and 4 from J, leaving 8 bases between them. Germline assignment: CDR1 SGHRS and CDR2 YFSETQ. The CDR3 has 13 amino acids.

This clone is deemed medium-sized (0.01 to 0.1%). The gene calls are TRBV7-9 and TRBJ1-1; D is uncertain. The V and J ends lost 8 bases and 1 base respectively, with 8 bases between them. Germline V gene lookup returns CDR1 SEHNR and CDR2 FQNEAQ (reference sequence). The CDR3 spans 12 residues. This chain's CDR3 is CASSWGNTEAFF. CDR3 DNA sequence: TGTGCCAGCTCTTGGGGGAACACTGAAGCTTTCTTT.

This chain joins TRBV19 and TRBJ1-2, with 7 bases lining up with TRBD1. The CDR3 sequence is 17 residues long. The V gene's germline CDR1 is LNHDA and CDR2 SQIVND (reference sequence). J lost 4 bases, V lost 1 base, and 12 bases had no gene match. As DNA, the CDR3 is TGTGCCAGTAGTATAGCTCTGATGGGACAGTCATTCTATGGCTACACCTTC. Protein product: CASSIALMGQSFYGYTF.

This chain joins TRBV30 and TRBJ2-4, with D perhaps matching TRBD1 or TRBD2 (5 bases each). The V and J ends lost 3 bases and 9 bases respectively, with 18 bases between them. Germline loops: CDR1 GTSNPN, CDR2 SVGIG (reference sequence). The CDR3 extends over 14 amino acids. The CDR3 DNA follows: TGTGCCTGGAGCCCGTACGTGGGGGAATCCATTCAGTACTTC. Translated: CAWSPYVGESIQYF. Complete variable domain (other parts from reference TRBV30 and TRBJ2-4): SQTIHQWPATLVQPVGSPLSLECTVEGTSNPNLYWYRQAAGRGLQLLFYSVGIGQISSEVPQNLSASRPQDRQFILSSKKLLLSDSGFYLCAWSPYVGESIQYFGAGTRLSVL.